A selection of T cell receptor beta chains follows, all from one sample in a study of human thymus T cells. Measured with immunoSEQ multiplex PCR; TCRdb has only the in-frame clones, and not every one. The profile shows around 44,000 clones, 94% of them singletons. Sequencing was done on a sample of blood. Source of these receptors: a boy in the first two years of life with a congenital heart defect but otherwise immunologically healthy. Both conserved end residues are part of each CDR3. The order of the fields is CDR3 length, clone size, D gene, J gene, V gene, CDR3 DNA, CDR3 protein. The D gene is left open where the match is weak. Size values are once, few and many counts, or a class for expanded clones, and some rows have none.

>15|NA|TRBD2|TRBJ2-3|TRBV30
TGTGCCTGGAGTGTCAGCGGGGGGGGCACAGATACGCAGTATTTT
CAWSVSGGGTDTQYF
>15|NA|TRBD1|TRBJ1-2|TRBV28
TGTGCCAGCAGTCGTCCCGGGACAGGGAGAAGGGGCTACACCTTC
CASSRPGTGRRGYTF
>14|NA|NA|TRBJ1-1|TRBV30
TGTGCCTGGAGTGTAAGGGGGATGAACACTGAAGCTTTCTTT
CAWSVRGMNTEAFF
>14|NA|NA|TRBJ2-3|TRBV6-4
TGTGCCAGCAGTGAGGGACCGTACACAGATACGCAGTATTTT
CASSEGPYTDTQYF
>14|NA|TRBD2|TRBJ2-3|TRBV5-4
TGTGCCAGCAGCTCCCTGTCGGGGGGAGATACGCAGTATTTT
CASSSLSGGDTQYF
>12|NA|NA|TRBJ2-3|TRBV28
TGTGCCAGCAGTTCCTGGAAGGCAGCGCAGTATTTT
CASSSWKAAQYF
>14|NA|TRBD1|TRBJ1-2|TRBV28
TGTGCCAGCACCTGGACAGGGAGCAACTATGGCTACACCTTC
CASTWTGSNYGYTF
>11|NA|NA|TRBJ2-3|TRBV5-1
TGCGCCAGCGGCAGGACCGATACGCAGTATTTT
CASGRTDTQYF
>15|NA|TRBD2|TRBJ2-3|TRBV30
TGTGCCTGGAGTTCACTAGCGGTCCCGGCGGATACGCAGTATTTT
CAWSSLAVPADTQYF
>14|NA|TRBD1|TRBJ2-2|TRBV19
TGTGCCAGTATGACAGGGGCGAACACCGGGGAGCTGTTTTTT
CASMTGANTGELFF
>20|NA|TRBD2|TRBJ2-4|TRBV4-2
TGTGCCAGCCATCCCAACCCCTCAGGCGGCGGGGGGCTAGCCAAAAACATTCAGTACTTC
CASHPNPSGGGGLAKNIQYF
>12|NA|NA|TRBJ1-2|TRBV11-3
TGTGCCAGCAGCTTAGTGGGCGAGGGCTACACCTTC
CASSLVGEGYTF
>18|NA|TRBD2|TRBJ2-3|TRBV4-1
TGCGCCAGCAGCCAAGTCCGGGGACTAGCGGGGAACACAGATACGCAGTATTTT
CASSQVRGLAGNTDTQYF
>15|NA|TRBD1|TRBJ1-6|TRBV4-2
TGTGCCAGCAGCCAATTCGGACAGGAGGATTCACCCCTCCACTTT
CASSQFGQEDSPLHF
>14|NA|NA|TRBJ2-7|TRBV2
TGTGCCAGCAGTGACTGGGGCGTTTCCTACGAGCAGTACTTC
CASSDWGVSYEQYF
>11|NA|NA|TRBJ1-1|TRBV28
TGTGCCAGCAGTTGGAACACTGAAGCTTTCTTT
CASSWNTEAFF
>16|NA|TRBD2|TRBJ2-7|TRBV28
TGTGCCAGCAGTGCTTCCGGAGCGGGGGGAACCTACGAGCAGTACTTC
CASSASGAGGTYEQYF
>12|once|NA|TRBJ2-3|TRBV10-1
TGCGCCAGCAGTGCCCACACAGATACGCAGTATTTT
CASSAHTDTQYF
>13|NA|TRBD1|TRBJ2-1|TRBV28
TGTGCCAGCAGTTTGACAGGGTACAATGAGCAGTTCTTC
CASSLTGYNEQFF
>15|NA|NA|TRBJ2-7|TRBV5-4
TGTGCCAGCAGCTTGGACTCAGGGTTCGGGCACGAGCAGTACTTC
CASSLDSGFGHEQYF